This note documents a single TCR beta chain sequence. This clonotype was found a few times. The target of this receptor is not known. The record has no base qualities; no much larger clone is one base away. These data are taken from a study of regulatory T cells in long-lasting Graves disease (dated by TCRdb to the early 2020s). With regard to the full study: In the newly diagnosed Graves' disease group, patients had been taking antithyroid drugs for less than 3 months. Persistent Graves' disease patients were compared with newly diagnosed Graves' disease patients by peripheral blood TCR sequencing and RNA sequencing. The study took place in China and was registered as a clinical trial. A total of some 33 samples were covered by TCR sequencing, comprising some 13 persistent and roughly 20 newly diagnosed Graves' disease patients.

The library was made by multiplex PCR. Data came from an Illumina HiSeq 4000. To build TCR beta libraries, CDR3 regions were amplified by Arm-PCR using iRepertoire HTBI primers. Gel purification was performed on PCR products prior to sequencing. Turning to the authors' computational methods: Gene usage analysis of CDR3 amino acid clonotypes relied on the approximately 60 TRBV and 12 to 15 TRBJ segments identified across samples. COPE and FqMerger were used to merge the filtered high-quality paired reads into contigs. BLAST was used to align contigs to IMGT TRBV, TRBD and TRBJ reference genes, with CDR3 defined following IMGT. Any clonotype with a frequency above 0.1% was classified as a highly expanded clone. Shannon entropy was used to measure repertoire diversity, and the Gini coefficient was used to measure V-J evenness. Clonotypes shared by more than one individual were considered public. TCRdb trimmed public reads at Q25 via fastp, called clones via MiXCR and kept in-frame beta chains. Every distinct CDR3 protein forms one entry, paired with its most common genes and DNA. The V and J calls follow TCRdb's processing rather than the paper's. The sample includes 300,000 to 400,000 distinct CDR3 sequences, with around 15% observed a single time. Approximately 22% of the sample is in the top ten clones.

Read against the paper, the sample's time point label means: newly diagnosed GD, antithyroid drugs for less than 3 months. For both TCR sequencing and RNA sequencing, RNA was extracted from PBMCs in TRIzol. The diagnosis of Graves' disease was made according to American Thyroid Association guidelines. Recruitment of patients was carried out at an endocrinology department in Xi'an, China. Each patient gave about 8.1 milliliters of peripheral blood, collected in an EDTA anticoagulant tube. PBMCs were isolated by Ficoll Paque Plus density gradient separation without further T cell sorting. RNA quality was checked with an Agilent 2100 Bioanalyzer and agarose gel, and concentration with a NanoDrop 2000. The paper as a whole reports these results and caveats: More public clonotypes were shared among persistent patients (approximately 3,000) than among newly diagnosed patients (966). Peripheral blood alone was examined, since thyroid tissue, which constituted the primary lesion, could not be accessed. TRBV28, TRBJ1-2 and TRBJ2-5 were preferentially used in persistent disease, while TRBV20-1 and TRBJ2-1 were favored in newly diagnosed disease. Lower TCR Shannon entropy and fewer highly expanded clones were observed in persistent Graves' disease patients than in newly diagnosed patients, which suggested clonal expansion. Sequencing and analysis were restricted to the TCR beta chain. The authors noted that the small sample size was a limitation that may lower accuracy.

V is pared back by 7 bases and J by 0 bases, with 10 bases lying between the germline termini. From the cysteine up to the phenylalanine, the CDR3 has a length of 13 residues. CDR3 DNA is the only sequence kept; it has 39 bases, read in frame from the first base. The clonotype originates from a female donor with Graves disease. Sequenced here: peripheral blood mononuclear cells (PBMCs), sampled at new diagnosis, from a patient treated with antithyroid drugs. Recombination connected TRBV12-3 or TRBV12-4 to TRBJ2-7, with TRBD1 as a weak D call on 5 bases. CDR3 reads: CASMGRDSYEQYF. The bases are TGTGCCAGCATGGGCAGGGACTCCTACGAGCAGTACTTC.